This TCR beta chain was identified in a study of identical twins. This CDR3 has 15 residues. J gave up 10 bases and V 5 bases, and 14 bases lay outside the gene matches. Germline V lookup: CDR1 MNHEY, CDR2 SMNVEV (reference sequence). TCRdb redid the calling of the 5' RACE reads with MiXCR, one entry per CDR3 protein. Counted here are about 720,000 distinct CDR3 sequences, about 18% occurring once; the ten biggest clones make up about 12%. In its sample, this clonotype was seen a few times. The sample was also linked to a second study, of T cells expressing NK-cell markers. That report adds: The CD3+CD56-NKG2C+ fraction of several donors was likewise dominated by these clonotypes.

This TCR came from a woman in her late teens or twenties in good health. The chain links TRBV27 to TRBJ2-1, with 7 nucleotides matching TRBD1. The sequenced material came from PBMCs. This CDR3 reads CASSGDRELFGEQFF. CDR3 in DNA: TGTGCCAGCAGTGGGGACAGAGAGCTTTTCGGCGAGCAGTTCTTC.